This T cell receptor (beta chain) was identified in a study of cytomegalovirus exposure and HLA in healthy donors. It was with 60 Vbeta and 13 Jbeta primers that the PCR ran. Generated by immunoSEQ multiplex PCR, the TCRdb table keeps only in-frame clones and is missing some. The sample contains approximately 160,000 clones, around 75% of which appear only once. On this clone: Its antigen is undetermined.

Points from the study as a whole: Analysis was carried out at a later point, and it linked a missense DCLRE1C variant to TCR beta V- and J-gene trimming. There was a cluster of highly shared sequence variants that was likely a sequencing artifact. The sole available immune exposure information was CMV serostatus.

The clonotype comes from a male donor in good health and CMV-seronegative. What was sequenced was PBMCs.

CDR3: CASSVSGTGRNYGYTF. The CDR3 coding sequence is TGTGCCAGTAGTGTTTCCGGGACAGGGCGTAACTATGGCTACACCTTC. The gene calls are TRBV19 and TRBJ1-2, with TRBD1 matching 9 bases. CDR3 length: 16 residues. The germline V gene encodes CDR1 LNHDA and CDR2 SQIVND (reference sequence). V shed 5 bases and J 1 base; nucleotides not matched to a gene: 8.